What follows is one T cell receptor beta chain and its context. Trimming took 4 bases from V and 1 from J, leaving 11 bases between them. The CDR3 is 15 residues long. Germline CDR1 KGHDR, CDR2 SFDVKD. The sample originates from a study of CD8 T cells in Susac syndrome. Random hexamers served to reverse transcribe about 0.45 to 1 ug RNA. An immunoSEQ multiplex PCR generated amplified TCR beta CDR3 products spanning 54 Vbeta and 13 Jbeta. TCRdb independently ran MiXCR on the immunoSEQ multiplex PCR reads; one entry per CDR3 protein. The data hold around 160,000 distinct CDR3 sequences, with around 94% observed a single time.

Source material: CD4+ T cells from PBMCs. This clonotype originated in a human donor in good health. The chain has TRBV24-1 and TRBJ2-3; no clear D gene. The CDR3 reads CATSDPRQGTDTQYF. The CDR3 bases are TGTGCCACCAGTGACCCACGTCAGGGCACAGATACGCAGTATTTT.